This T cell receptor (beta chain) was identified in a study of blood T cell repertoires in COVID-19. Overall study context: Resolution of symptoms, clearance, or two negative PCRs was present in recovered Cohort 3 donors.

Participants were aged about 18 to 90 years, lived in 25 or so US areas, and enrolled virtually. In the authors' methods: Scientists estimated how many nucleated cells there were by amplifying reference gene primers. Clones were sequenced by immunoSEQ multiplex PCR, and TCRdb holds only the in-frame ones, with some missing. That table gives V, J and clone size, and the DNA gave D and trimming. The repertoire includes hundreds of thousands of clones, approximately 87% of them detected once, and over 3% sits in the top ten. This clonotype originated in a woman between 50 and 59 years old in a cohort exposed to, infected with or recovered from COVID-19 (not recorded which). The sample taken for sequencing was PBMCs or T cells enriched from blood (not recorded which).

In DNA, the CDR3 is TGTGCCAGCAGCTTGGCTAGGAGGGATGAAGCTTTCTTT. Protein sequence: CASSLARRDEAFF. This chain uses TRBV5-4 with TRBJ1-1; D gene uncertain. This CDR3 is 13 amino acids long. The V and J ends lost 0 bases and 7 bases respectively, with 10 bases between them. CDR1 and CDR2 (germline): SGHNT, YYREEE (reference sequence).